The rows below give T cell receptor beta chains drawn from one sample of a study of cytomegalovirus exposure and HLA in healthy donors. Sequencing used immunoSEQ multiplex PCR; TCRdb keeps in-frame clones, though not all of them. Of some 150,000 clones listed, approximately 77% are singletons. The sample taken for sequencing was PBMCs. All receptors come from a woman aged 40 to 50 in good health and CMV-seronegative. Each CDR3 is given with its conserved first and last residue. Fields, in order: V gene, CDR3 protein.

>TRBV2
CASSVTVGYGYTF
>TRBV18
CASSPRPDTEAFF
>TRBV29-1
CSVTQLQGRTDTQYF
>TRBV6-5
CASSYSSGGDYGYTF
>TRBV11-2
CASSPGLAGYEQYF
>TRBV27
CASSRSTGVYTEAFF
>TRBV28
CATGLATDTQYF
>TRBV29-1
CSVDLGQGRSGYTF
>TRBV25-1
CASKNPLIGRDRTYEQYF
>TRBV2
CASSGGQWGSPLHF
>TRBV7-2
CASSFFRRGGTYEQFF
>TRBV28
CASSSPGTGGEKLFF
>TRBV19
CASRIGQGGGYGYTF
>TRBV30
CAWSTGYNSPLHF
>TRBV25-1
CASSEPLRRAGYEQYF
>TRBV18
CASSERQEEKLFF
>TRBV30
CAEGQRRGDTQYF
>TRBV2
CASSGGLMNTEAFF
>TRBV9
CASSLQTGTGANNEQFF
>TRBV11-3
CASSPGLAETQYF
>TRBV10-3
CAISEGGSYGYTF
>TRBV5-1
CASSSQGGTEAFF
>TRBV7-9
CASSLAGGHEAFF
>TRBV9
CASSVGALGTNEAFF
>TRBV13
CASSPRRTGVNTEAFF
>TRBV18
CASSRTGYEAFF
>TRBV6-6
CASSPGQGPQHF
>TRBV11-3
CASSQAQGKAFF
>TRBV2
CASSVALTTGTQYF
>TRBV6-5
CASSYSLGGTGSGYTF
>TRBV2
CASSELGANYGYTF
>TRBV7-9
CASSLTTVRTDTQYF
>TRBV29-1
CSVDRGRDTQYF
>TRBV11-3
CASGGTGQGGANVLTF
>TRBV2
CASSRTSSKRYF
>TRBV18
CASSAVYSTQGENGYTF
>TRBV29-1
CSVDGGSSYNEQFF
>TRBV9
CASSSGTLAYEQYF
>TRBV7-9
CASTQEGQGYTEAFF
>TRBV28
CASSFQGIPTEAFF
>TRBV6-5
CASRNRLYNSPLHF
>TRBV27
CASSLYPPGGSGNTIYF
>TRBV9
CASSVVAGAAGELFF
>TRBV5-1
CASSLEGGLSNQPQHF
>TRBV15
CATSRAGRMGYEQYF
>TRBV30
CAWSGGRTVGIGIQYF
>TRBV6-1
CASSSNRVHTEAFF
>TRBV28
CASSLIAGGYEQYF
>TRBV15
CATSRDVAYGQGGGAFF
>TRBV2
CASRVSYGYTF
>TRBV27
CASSIQGNYGYTF
>TRBV2
CASSWTGGTDTQYF
>TRBV10-1
CASSDRTGIYEKLFF
>TRBV19
CASSPWGQGAKPQHF
>TRBV28
CASTTGTGKDTF
>TRBV14
CASSQPGTSTSYEQYF
>TRBV5-1
CASSSRDRGYEQYF